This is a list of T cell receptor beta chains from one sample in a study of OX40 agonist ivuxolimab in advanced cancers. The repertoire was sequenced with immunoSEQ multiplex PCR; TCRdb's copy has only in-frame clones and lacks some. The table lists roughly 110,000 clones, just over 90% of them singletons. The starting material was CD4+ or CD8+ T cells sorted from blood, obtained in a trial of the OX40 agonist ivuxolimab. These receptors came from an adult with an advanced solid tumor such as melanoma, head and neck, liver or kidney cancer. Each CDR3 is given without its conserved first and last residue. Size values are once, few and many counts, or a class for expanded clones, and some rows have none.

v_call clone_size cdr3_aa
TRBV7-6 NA ASSLGGGMYNEQF
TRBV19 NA ASSQGYGANVLT
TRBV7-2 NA ASSSGQGRYNEQF
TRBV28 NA ASSIPDRADPRGYT
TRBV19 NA ASSLRGLDEKLF
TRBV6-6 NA ASVLEGLNTGELF
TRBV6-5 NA ASSRKMGPTDTQY
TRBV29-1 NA SARLGRGELF
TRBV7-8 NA ASSPTGVSGNTIY
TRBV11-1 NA ASSSLAGTGELF
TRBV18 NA ASSPPYGMGPTTDTQY
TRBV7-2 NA ASSQDRGLYGYT
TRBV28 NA ASSLSKTGGSNQPQH
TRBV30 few AWRTGEGYGYT
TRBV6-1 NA ASSEALFGPQETQY
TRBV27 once ASSPTGGSYNSPLH
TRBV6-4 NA ASSDLNTQY
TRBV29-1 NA SPPRGPGQANTGELF
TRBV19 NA ASSRQTFSANYGYT
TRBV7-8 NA ASSLGGTGELF
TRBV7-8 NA ASSLGGRLPNTEAF
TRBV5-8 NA ASSSGNRPQH
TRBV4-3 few ASSQDGTGWVYGYT
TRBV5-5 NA ASSYGTGDWDEQY
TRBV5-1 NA ASSLAHGGGNSPLH
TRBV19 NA ASSTILTGELF
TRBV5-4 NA ASSQKMLSSYNEQF
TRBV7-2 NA ASSLWTQETQY
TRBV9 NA ASSVVSNTGELF
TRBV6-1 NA ASNPTGVEGYT
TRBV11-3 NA ASSLGQGNTEAF
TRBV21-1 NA ASPEATGSSYEQY
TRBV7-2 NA ASRPTGDSGNTIY
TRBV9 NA ASSVSRYNEQF
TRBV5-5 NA ASSPGTQRTYEQY
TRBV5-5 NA ASSLEIRLIPGTGELF
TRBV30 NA AWRGTGTEAF
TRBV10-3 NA AISDRRGLFGTEAF
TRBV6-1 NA ASSSGERAKNIQY
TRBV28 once ASSLDQDTEAF